These T cell receptor beta chains were read from a single sample in a study of early T cells in non-severe SARS-CoV-2 infection. A single record per CDR3 protein comes from TCRdb applying MiXCR to the 5' RACE reads. Altogether 40,000 to 45,000 distinct CDR3 sequences are present, 5.5% to 7.5% being singletons, with the ten largest covering around 20%. This material consisted of whole blood, taken at baseline. Source of these receptors: an adult who was a healthcare worker with PCR-confirmed SARS-CoV-2 infection or an uninfected control (not recorded which). The CDR3 runs from the conserved cysteine through the conserved F or W. Fields, in order: CDR3 protein, CDR3 DNA, D gene, J gene, clone size, V gene. A D gene is named only where the DNA matches it firmly. A row's size may be missing; if present it is once, few, many or a size class.

CDR3: CSRRAGAFTDTQYF; DNA: TGCAGTCGTAGAGCGGGGGCCTTCACAGATACGCAGTATTTT; D: TRBD2; J: TRBJ2-3; size: many; V: TRBV20-1
CDR3: CASSQDGGQGSSNQPQHF; DNA: TGCGCCAGCAGCCAAGACGGAGGACAGGGGTCGAGCAATCAGCCCCAGCATTTT; D: TRBD1; J: TRBJ1-5; size: .; V: TRBV4-1
CDR3: CASSFRKTEAFF; DNA: TGTGCCAGCAGCTTCCGCAAGACTGAAGCTTTCTTT; D: .; J: TRBJ1-1; size: .; V: TRBV11-2
CDR3: CASSSRVTQYF; DNA: TGTGCCAGCAGCTCAAGGGTGACCCAGTACTTC; D: .; J: TRBJ2-5; size: many; V: TRBV7-2
CDR3: CASSQGLAGMGEDF; DNA: TGTGCCAGCAGCCAAGGGCTAGCGGGAATGGGCGAGGACTTC; D: TRBD2; J: TRBJ2-5; size: many; V: TRBV3-1
CDR3: CASSPGQGARVNTEAFF; DNA: TGTGCCAGCAGCCCCGGACAGGGGGCGAGAGTCAACACTGAAGCTTTCTTT; D: TRBD1; J: TRBJ1-1; size: many; V: TRBV7-9
CDR3: CASAARGPPGTGELFF; DNA: TGTGCCAGCGCCGCAAGGGGCCCTCCTGGGACCGGGGAGCTGTTTTTT; D: .; J: TRBJ2-2; size: many; V: TRBV18
CDR3: CASTTGADGTEAFF; DNA: TGTGCCAGCACCACAGGGGCGGATGGCACTGAAGCTTTCTTT; D: TRBD1; J: TRBJ1-1; size: .; V: TRBV6-5
CDR3: CASSLRGQTKNIQYF; DNA: TGTGCCAGCAGCTTAAGAGGGCAGACCAAAAACATTCAGTACTTC; D: .; J: TRBJ2-4; size: many; V: TRBV7-9
CDR3: CASSPRQGSYNEQFF; DNA: TGTGCCAGCAGCCCTCGACAGGGTTCCTACAATGAGCAGTTCTTC; D: TRBD1; J: TRBJ2-1; size: many; V: TRBV11-3
CDR3: CASSIDRSISNQPQHF; DNA: TGTGCCAGCTCCATAGACAGAAGCATTAGCAATCAGCCCCAGCATTTT; D: .; J: TRBJ1-5; size: .; V: TRBV18
CDR3: CASSFGTGMNEKLFF; DNA: TGTGCCAGCAGCTTTGGGACCGGGATGAATGAAAAACTGTTTTTT; D: .; J: TRBJ1-4; size: many; V: TRBV11-2
CDR3: CASSQEGIGRAGELFF; DNA: TGTGCCAGCAGCCAAGAGGGAATTGGCAGAGCCGGGGAGCTGTTTTTT; D: .; J: TRBJ2-2; size: many; V: TRBV4-2
CDR3: CSASPEAFF; DNA: TGCAGTGCTAGCCCTGAAGCTTTCTTT; D: .; J: TRBJ1-1; size: many; V: TRBV20-1
CDR3: CASSKQGRTSEHTGELFF; DNA: TGTGCCAGTAGTAAACAGGGGAGGACTAGCGAGCACACCGGGGAGCTGTTTTTT; D: TRBD2; J: TRBJ2-2; size: many; V: TRBV19
CDR3: CASTSLRGDEQFF; DNA: TGTGCCAGCACCTCCCTCCGGGGGGATGAGCAGTTCTTC; D: TRBD2; J: TRBJ2-1; size: few; V: TRBV12-3/TRBV12-4
CDR3: CASSPGGGSYNEQFF; DNA: TGTGCCAGCAGCCCCGGGGGGGGCTCCTACAATGAGCAGTTCTTC; D: TRBD2; J: TRBJ2-1; size: many; V: TRBV7-6
CDR3: CASSYGTGDTEAFF; DNA: TGTGCCAGCAGTTACGGAACAGGGGACACTGAAGCTTTCTTT; D: TRBD1; J: TRBJ1-1; size: .; V: TRBV6-2/TRBV6-3
CDR3: CASSQRDRYTDTQYF; DNA: TGTGCCAGCAGCCAGAGGGACAGGTACACAGATACGCAGTATTTT; D: TRBD1; J: TRBJ2-3; size: many; V: TRBV14
CDR3: CASRHTTGDEQFF; DNA: TGTGCCAGCAGACATACCACAGGGGATGAGCAGTTCTTC; D: TRBD1; J: TRBJ2-1; size: .; V: TRBV12-3/TRBV12-4
CDR3: CASSMDSWRRQYF; DNA: TGTGCCAGCAGCATGGACTCCTGGCGGCGTCAGTACTTC; D: .; J: TRBJ2-4; size: .; V: TRBV14
CDR3: CASSLVQGSVEQFF; DNA: TGTGCCAGCAGCTTAGTCCAGGGTTCGGTTGAGCAGTTCTTC; D: .; J: TRBJ2-1; size: .; V: TRBV7-9
CDR3: CASSQDSNEKLFF; DNA: TGCGCCAGCAGCCAGGATTCTAATGAAAAACTGTTTTTT; D: .; J: TRBJ1-4; size: few; V: TRBV5-1
CDR3: CASSPTGTEAFF; DNA: TGTGCCAGCAGTCCGACGGGCACTGAAGCTTTCTTT; D: .; J: TRBJ1-1; size: .; V: TRBV6-1